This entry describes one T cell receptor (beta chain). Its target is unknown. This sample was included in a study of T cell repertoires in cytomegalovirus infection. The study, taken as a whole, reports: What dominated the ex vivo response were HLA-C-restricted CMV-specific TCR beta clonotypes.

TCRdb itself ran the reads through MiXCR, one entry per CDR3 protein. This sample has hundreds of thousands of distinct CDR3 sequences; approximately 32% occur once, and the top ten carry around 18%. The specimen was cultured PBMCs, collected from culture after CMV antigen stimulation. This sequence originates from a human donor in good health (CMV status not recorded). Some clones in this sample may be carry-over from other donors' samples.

CDR3 sequence: CASSRTSGRDEQYF. The CDR3 DNA is TGTGCCAGCAGCCGCACTAGCGGGAGAGACGAGCAGTACTTC. This chain connects TRBV28 to TRBJ2-7, with 11 bases lining up with TRBD2. The CDR3 extends over 14 amino acids. CDR1 and CDR2 (germline): MDHEN, SYDVKM. Unmatched junction bases numbered 6, after V lost 6 bases and J lost 5 bases.